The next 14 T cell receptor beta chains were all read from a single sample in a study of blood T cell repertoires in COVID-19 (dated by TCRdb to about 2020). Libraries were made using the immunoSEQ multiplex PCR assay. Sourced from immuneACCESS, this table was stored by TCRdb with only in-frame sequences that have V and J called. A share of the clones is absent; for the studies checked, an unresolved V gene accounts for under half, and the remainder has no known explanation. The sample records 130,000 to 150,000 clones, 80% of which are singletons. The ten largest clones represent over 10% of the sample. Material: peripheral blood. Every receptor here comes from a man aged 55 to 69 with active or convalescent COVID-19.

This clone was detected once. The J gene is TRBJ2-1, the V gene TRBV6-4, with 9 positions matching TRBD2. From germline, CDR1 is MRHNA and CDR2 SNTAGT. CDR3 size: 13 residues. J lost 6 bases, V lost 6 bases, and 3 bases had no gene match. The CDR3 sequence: CASSASGANEQFF. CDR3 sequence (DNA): TGTGCCAGCAGCGCTAGCGGGGCCAATGAGCAGTTCTTC.

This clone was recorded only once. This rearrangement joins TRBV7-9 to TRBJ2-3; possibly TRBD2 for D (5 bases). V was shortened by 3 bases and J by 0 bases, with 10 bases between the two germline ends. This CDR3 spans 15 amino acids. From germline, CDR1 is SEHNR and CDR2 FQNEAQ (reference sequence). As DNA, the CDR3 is TGTGCCAGCAGCTTGGATCGGACTAGCACAGATACGCAGTATTTT. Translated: CASSLDRTSTDTQYF.

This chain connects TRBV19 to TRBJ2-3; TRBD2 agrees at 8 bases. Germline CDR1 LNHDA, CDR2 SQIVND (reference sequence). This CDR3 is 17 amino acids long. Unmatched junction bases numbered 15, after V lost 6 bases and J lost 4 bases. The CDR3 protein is CASRPAPGSGEADTQYF. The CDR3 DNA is TGTGCCAGTAGGCCCGCCCCAGGTAGCGGGGAGGCAGATACGCAGTATTTT.

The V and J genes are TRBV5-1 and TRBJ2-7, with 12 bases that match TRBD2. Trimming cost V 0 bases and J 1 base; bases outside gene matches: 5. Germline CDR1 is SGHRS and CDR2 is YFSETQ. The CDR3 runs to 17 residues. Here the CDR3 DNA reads TGCGCCAGCAGCTTGGGCCTAGCGGGAGGGATATCCTACGAGCAGTACTTC. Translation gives CASSLGLAGGISYEQYF.

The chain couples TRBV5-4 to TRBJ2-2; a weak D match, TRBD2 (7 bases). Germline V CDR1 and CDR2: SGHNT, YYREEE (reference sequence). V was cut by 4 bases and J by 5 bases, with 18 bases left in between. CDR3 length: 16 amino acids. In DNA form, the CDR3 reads TGTGCCAGCAGCCCCCCGGGGGCGGGGGTAACCGGGGAGCTGTTTTTT. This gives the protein CASSPPGAGVTGELFF.

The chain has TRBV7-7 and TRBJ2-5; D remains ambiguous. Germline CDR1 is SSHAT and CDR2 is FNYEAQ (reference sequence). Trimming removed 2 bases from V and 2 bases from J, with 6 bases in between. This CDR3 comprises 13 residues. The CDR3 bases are TGTGCCAGCAGCTTATTGTCTCAAGAGACCCAGTACTTC. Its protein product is CASSLLSQETQYF.

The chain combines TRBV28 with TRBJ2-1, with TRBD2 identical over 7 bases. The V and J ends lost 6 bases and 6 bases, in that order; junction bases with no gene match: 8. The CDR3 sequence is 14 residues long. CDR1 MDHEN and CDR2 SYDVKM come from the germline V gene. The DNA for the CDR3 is TGTGCCAGCAGCTCGGGGGGTATAACCAATGAGCAGTTCTTC. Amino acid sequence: CASSSGGITNEQFF.

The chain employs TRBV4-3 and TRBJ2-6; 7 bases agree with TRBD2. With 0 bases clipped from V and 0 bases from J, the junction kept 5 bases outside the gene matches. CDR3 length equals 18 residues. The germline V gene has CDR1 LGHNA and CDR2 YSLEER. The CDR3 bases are TGCGCCAGCAGCCAAGATATAGGCGGGGGCTCTGGGGCCAACGTCCTGACTTTC. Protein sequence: CASSQDIGGGSGANVLTF.

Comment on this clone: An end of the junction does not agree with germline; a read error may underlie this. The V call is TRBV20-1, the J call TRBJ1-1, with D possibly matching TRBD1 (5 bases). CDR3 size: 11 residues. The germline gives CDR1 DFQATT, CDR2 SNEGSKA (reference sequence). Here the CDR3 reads CSANGGLIRDF. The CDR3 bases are TGCAGTGCTAACGGGGGGTTAATCAGGGACTTT.

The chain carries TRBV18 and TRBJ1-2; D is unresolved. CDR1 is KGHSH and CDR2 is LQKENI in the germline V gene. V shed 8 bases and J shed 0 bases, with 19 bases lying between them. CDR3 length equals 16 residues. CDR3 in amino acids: CASQASAGTANYGYTF. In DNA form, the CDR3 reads TGTGCCAGCCAGGCCTCAGCCGGAACAGCTAACTATGGCTACACCTTC.

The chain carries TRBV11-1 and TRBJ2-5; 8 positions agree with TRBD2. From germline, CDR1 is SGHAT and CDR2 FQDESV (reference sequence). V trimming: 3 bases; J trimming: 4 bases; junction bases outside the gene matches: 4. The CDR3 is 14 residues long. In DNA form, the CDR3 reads TGTGCCAGCAGCTTGGCCGGGGGGGCAGAGACCCAGTACTTC. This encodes CASSLAGGAETQYF.

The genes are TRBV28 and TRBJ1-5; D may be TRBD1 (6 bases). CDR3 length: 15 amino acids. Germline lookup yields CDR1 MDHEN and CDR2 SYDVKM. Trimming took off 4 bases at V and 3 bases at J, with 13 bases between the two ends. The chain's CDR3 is CASSSSDSPNQPQHF. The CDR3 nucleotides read TGTGCCAGCAGTTCGTCGGACAGTCCCAATCAGCCCCAGCATTTT.

The CDR3 here is CASSEGTGGFGELFF. CDR3 sequence (DNA): TGTGCCAGCAGCGAGGGGACAGGGGGCTTCGGGGAGCTGTTTTTT. The chain carries TRBV5-6 and TRBJ2-2, with 12 bases fitting TRBD1. The J segment lost 7 bases and the V segment lost 4 bases, leaving 5 bases of the junction unmatched. Germline V lookup: CDR1 SGHDT, CDR2 YYEEEE. The CDR3 is 15 residues long.

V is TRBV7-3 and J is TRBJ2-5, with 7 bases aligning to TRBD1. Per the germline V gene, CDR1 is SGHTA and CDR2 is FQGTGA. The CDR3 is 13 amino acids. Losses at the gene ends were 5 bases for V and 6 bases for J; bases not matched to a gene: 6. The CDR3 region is CASSLGTDQTQYF. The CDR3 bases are TGTGCCAGCAGCCTCGGGACAGATCAGACCCAGTACTTC.